This is a list of T cell receptor beta chains from one sample in a study of blood T cell repertoires in COVID-19. Some clones are missing from TCRdb's copy, which holds only in-frame ones; the method was immunoSEQ multiplex PCR. The sample holds about 130,000 clones, approximately 80% seen once. The sample consisted of peripheral blood. These receptors all stem from a man aged 55 to 69 who had recovered from COVID-19. Each CDR3 is given with its conserved first and last residue. D genes are given only for firm matches.

TRBJ2-3	TRBV2	TRBD2	CASSETSGFTDTQYF	TGTGCCAGCAGCGAGACTAGCGGATTCACAGATACGCAGTATTTT
TRBJ1-1	TRBV12-3/TRBV12-4	NA	CASSWESSKAFF	TGTGCCAGCAGCTGGGAGAGTTCGAAGGCTTTCTTT
TRBJ2-1	TRBV25-1	TRBD2	CASSGLAGVAFYNEQFF	TGTGCCAGCAGTGGACTAGCGGGAGTTGCGTTTTACAATGAGCAGTTCTTC
TRBJ2-5	TRBV7-8	NA	CASSPKGSLKETQYF	TGTGCCAGCAGCCCTAAGGGGTCCCTAAAAGAGACCCAGTACTTC
TRBJ1-1	TRBV2	NA	CASSSPGNTEAFF	TGTGCCAGCAGTAGTCCAGGGAACACTGAAGCTTTCTTT
TRBJ2-1	TRBV6-5	TRBD2	CASSTVPGLDEQFF	TGTGCCAGCAGTACCGTCCCGGGACTAGATGAGCAGTTCTTC
TRBJ2-1	TRBV19	TRBD2	CASTYSGRHNEQFF	TGTGCCAGTACGTATAGCGGGAGGCACAATGAGCAGTTCTTC
TRBJ1-2	TRBV3-1/TRBV3-2	NA	CASTSGDYGYTF	TGTGCCAGCACTTCAGGGGACTATGGCTACACCTTC
TRBJ2-6	TRBV11-2	NA	CASSLAQGGAGANVLTF	TGTGCCAGCAGCTTAGCTCAGGGAGGCGCTGGGGCCAACGTCCTGACTTTC
TRBJ1-2	TRBV7-9	NA	CASSSSSTGYNYGYTF	TGTGCCAGCAGCTCCTCCTCGACAGGCTACAACTATGGCTACACCTTC
TRBJ1-4	TRBV10-3	NA	CAISGATNEKLFF	TGTGCCATCAGTGGGGCCACTAATGAAAAACTGTTTTTT
TRBJ2-1	TRBV5-1	TRBD1	CASSLGQGAGNEQFF	TGCGCCAGCAGCTTGGGACAGGGGGCGGGCAATGAGCAGTTCTTC
TRBJ1-5	TRBV14	TRBD1	CASSQFDRVPNQPQHF	TGTGCCAGCAGCCAATTCGACAGGGTCCCCAATCAGCCCCAGCATTTT